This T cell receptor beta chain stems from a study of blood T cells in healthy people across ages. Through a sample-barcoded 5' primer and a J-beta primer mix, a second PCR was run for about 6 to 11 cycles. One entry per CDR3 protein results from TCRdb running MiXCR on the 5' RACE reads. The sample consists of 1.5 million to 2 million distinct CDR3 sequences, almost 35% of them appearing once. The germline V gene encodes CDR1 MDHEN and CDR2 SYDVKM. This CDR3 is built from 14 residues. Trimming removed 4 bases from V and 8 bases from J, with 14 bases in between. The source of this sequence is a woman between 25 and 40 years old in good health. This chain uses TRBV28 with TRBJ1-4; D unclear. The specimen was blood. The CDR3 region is CASSSSLEREKLFF. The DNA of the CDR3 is TGTGCCAGCAGTTCTAGCTTGGAGCGGGAAAAACTGTTTTTT.